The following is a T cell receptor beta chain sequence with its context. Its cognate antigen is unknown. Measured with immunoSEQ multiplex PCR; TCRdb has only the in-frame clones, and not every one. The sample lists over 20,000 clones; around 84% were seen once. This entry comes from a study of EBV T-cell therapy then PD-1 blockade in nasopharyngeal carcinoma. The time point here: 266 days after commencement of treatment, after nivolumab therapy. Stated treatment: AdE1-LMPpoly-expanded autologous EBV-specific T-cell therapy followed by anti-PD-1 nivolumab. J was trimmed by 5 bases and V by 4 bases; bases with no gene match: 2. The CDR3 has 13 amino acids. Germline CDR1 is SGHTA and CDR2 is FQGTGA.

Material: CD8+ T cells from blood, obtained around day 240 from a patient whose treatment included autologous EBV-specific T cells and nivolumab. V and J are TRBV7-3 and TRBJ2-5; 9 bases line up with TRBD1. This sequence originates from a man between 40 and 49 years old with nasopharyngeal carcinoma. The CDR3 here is CASSYGTGETQYF. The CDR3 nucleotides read TGTGCCAGCAGCTACGGGACAGGGGAGACCCAGTACTTC.